This T cell receptor beta chain was sequenced in a study of shared clonotypes between healthy human individuals. CD4+ cell separation produced CD45RA+ naive and CD45RA-negative memory subsets. Note on this clone: Distinct nucleotide sequences in the sample also encode this CDR3.

The protocol was immunoSEQ multiplex PCR, while the TCRdb copy is restricted to in-frame clones and leaves out a portion. The table has millions of clones, more than 80% seen once. This sequence was found in a man aged 18-30 years in good health. Some clones in this sample may be carry-over from other donors' samples. Sequenced sample: naive CD4+ T cells from PBMCs. Subset in this sample: CD45RA+ positively selected.

The DNA for the CDR3 is TGCGCCAGCAGCTTGGGAGACCCAGCAGATACGCAGTATTTT. It translates to CASSLGDPADTQYF. The chain links TRBV5-1 to TRBJ2-3; D not certain. This CDR3 is 14 amino acids long. The V and J ends lost 0 bases and 4 bases respectively, with 9 bases between them. Germline V gene lookup returns CDR1 SGHRS and CDR2 YFSETQ.